The 20 T cell receptor beta chains given below trace back to one sample, sequenced in a study of T cells after yellow fever vaccination. Via MiXCR, TCRdb re-called the 5' RACE reads, giving one row per CDR3 protein. The sample contains nearly 350,000 distinct CDR3 sequences, 7% to 10% of which appear only once. Sample: PBMCs, taken roughly seven weeks after the first yellow fever vaccination. The receptors come from a man between 18 and 29 years old who received the YFV17D yellow fever vaccine.

This clonotype has just one count. V usage is TRBV11-2 and J usage is TRBJ1-2; 8 bases match TRBD1. Trimming took 1 base from V and 2 from J; bases not matched to a gene: 3. Germline V gene data show CDR1 as SGHAT and CDR2 as FQNNGV. CDR3 size: 15 residues. CDR3 nucleotide sequence: TGTGCCAGCAGCTTAGTTGGACAGGGAAACTATGGCTACACCTTC. Its translation is CASSLVGQGNYGYTF.

The chain recombines TRBV20-1 with TRBJ2-2; a weak D match, TRBD2 (7 bases). Trimming removed 0 bases at V and 7 bases at J, with 21 bases between. This CDR3 has 17 amino acids. Germline V gene lookup returns CDR1 DFQATT and CDR2 SNEGSKA (reference sequence). The CDR3 reads CSARDRIYTGRVGELFF. The CDR3 nucleotides read TGCAGTGCTAGAGATCGAATTTATACAGGGAGGGTCGGGGAGCTGTTTTTT.

The chain joins TRBV7-2 to TRBJ1-6; 7 nucleotides line up with TRBD1. The CDR3 length is 14 residues. Trimming removed 5 bases from V and 6 bases from J; junction bases left unmatched: 4. The V gene's germline CDR1 is SGHTA and CDR2 FQGNSA. As DNA, the CDR3 is TGTGCCAGCAGCCGGGACAGAACTAATTCACCCCTCCACTTT. Its protein is CASSRDRTNSPLHF.

This clonotype was seen more than once but under ten times. The chain employs TRBV7-2 and TRBJ2-7; D is undetermined. Trimming took off 4 bases at V and 4 bases at J, with 17 bases between the two ends. The CDR3 loop spans 15 amino acids. Germline V gene lookup returns CDR1 SGHTA and CDR2 FQGNSA. The CDR3 loop reads CASSSEPLSQYEQYF. The CDR3 bases are TGTGCCAGCAGCTCCGAGCCACTTTCGCAATACGAGCAGTACTTC.

This clonotype has only a few counts. The gene calls are TRBV12-3 or TRBV12-4 and TRBJ2-5; TRBD2 aligns across 8 bases. The V gene end was trimmed by 3 bases and the J gene end by 4 bases; junction bases not matched to a gene: 7. The CDR3 covers 15 residues. In nucleotides, the CDR3 is TGTGCCAGCAGTTTTTTCCGGGGGGGCGGAGAGACCCAGTACTTC. This encodes CASSFFRGGGETQYF.

This clonotype was detected a few times. V is TRBV7-2 and J is TRBJ2-7; 8 bases line up with TRBD1. The V gene's germline CDR1 is SGHTA and CDR2 FQGNSA. This CDR3 comprises 14 residues. Trimming took 5 bases from V and 3 from J; bases not matched to a gene: 6. Here the CDR3 reads CASSTGQGFYEQYV. The CDR3 DNA is TGTGCCAGCAGCACAGGACAGGGCTTCTACGAGCAGTACGTC.

J is TRBJ2-3 and V is TRBV7-2, with 9 bases matching TRBD2. CDR1 is SGHTA, CDR2 FQGNSA, per germline. V was clipped by 6 bases and J by 5 bases; unmatched bases: 6. This CDR3 contains 14 residues. Here the CDR3 DNA reads TGTGCCAGCAGGCAGAGACTAGCGGAAGATACGCAGTATTTT. It is translated as CASRQRLAEDTQYF.

The chain has TRBV29-1 and TRBJ1-3; possible D gene TRBD1, 5 bases. Germline V lookup: CDR1 SQVTM, CDR2 ANQGSEA. This CDR3 comprises 14 residues. Trimming removed 2 bases from V and 0 bases from J, with 8 bases in between. The CDR3: CSVELTVSGNTIYF. CDR3 bases: TGCAGCGTTGAATTGACAGTCTCTGGAAACACCATATATTTT.

This clonotype was seen many times. The chain links TRBV10-3 to TRBJ2-5; 7 bases fit TRBD1. Germline V gene data show CDR1 as ENHRY and CDR2 as SYGVKD. V gave up 5 bases and J gave up 1 base; unmatched junction bases: 1. This CDR3 comprises 13 residues. CDR3 in amino acids: CAISWDSQETQYF. The CDR3 DNA reads TGTGCCATCAGTTGGGACAGCCAAGAGACCCAGTACTTC.

The V gene is TRBV28, the J gene TRBJ2-3; the D gene is possibly TRBD2 (6 bases). V was shortened by 5 bases and J by 8 bases, with 14 bases between the two germline ends. Germline-derived CDR1 and CDR2 are MDHEN and SYDVKM. This CDR3 has 13 amino acids. CDR3 loop: CASSPARGGTQYF. The CDR3 coding sequence is TGTGCCAGCAGTCCCGCTCGGGGAGGTACGCAGTATTTT. Together with reference TRBV28 and TRBJ2-3, the CDR3 gives the full variable domain: DVKVTQSSRYLVKRTGEKVFLECVQDMDHENMFWYRQDPGLGLRLIYFSYDVKMKEKGDIPEGYSVSREKKERFSLILESASTNQTSMYLCASSPARGGTQYFGPGTRLTVL.

The chain employs TRBV10-1 and TRBJ2-5; perhaps TRBD2 as D (5 bases). Germline V lookup: CDR1 WNHNN, CDR2 SYGVQD (reference sequence). The CDR3 runs 14 residues. Trimming removed 0 bases from V and 3 bases from J, with 8 bases in between. CDR3 sequence (DNA): TGCGCCAGCAGTGAGTCCGGGGTTGAAGAGACCCAGTACTTC. It translates to CASSESGVEETQYF.

The chain uses TRBV5-5 and TRBJ2-3; no firm D call. V lost 0 bases and J 4 bases, leaving 9 bases between the germline ends. Per the germline V gene, CDR1 is SGHKS and CDR2 is YYEKEE (reference sequence). The CDR3 extends over 14 amino acids. This chain's CDR3 is CASSLEWAADTQYF. CDR3 nucleotides: TGTGCCAGCAGCTTGGAGTGGGCCGCAGATACGCAGTATTTT.

The chain is built from TRBV12-3 or TRBV12-4 and TRBJ2-4, with a possible D match to TRBD1 (5 bases). V was trimmed by 6 bases and J by 8 bases, leaving 17 bases between them. The CDR3 is 14 residues long. This chain's CDR3 is CASSPRQGFDIQYF. The CDR3 coding sequence is TGTGCCAGCAGCCCCCGGCAGGGTTTTGACATTCAGTACTTC.

The gene calls are TRBV29-1 and TRBJ2-3; D tentatively reads TRBD1 or TRBD2 (6 bases each). V was shortened by 4 bases and J by 3 bases, with 20 bases between the two germline ends. This CDR3 spans 16 amino acids. The germline CDR1 and CDR2 sequences are SQVTM and ANQGSEA. The DNA for the CDR3 is TGCAGCGTTGGGGCTCAGGAGGGGGGAGCTACAGATACGCAGTATTTT. As protein: CSVGAQEGGATDTQYF.

This clonotype was recorded many times. The chain carries TRBV7-2 and TRBJ1-3; D call uncertain. The germline V gene encodes CDR1 SGHTA and CDR2 FQGNSA. Trimming removed 4 bases at V and 4 bases at J, with 14 bases between. The CDR3 contains 15 residues. CDR3 amino acids: CASSSPRLAGNTIYF. The CDR3 DNA reads as TGTGCCAGCAGCTCCCCCCGACTGGCAGGAAACACCATATATTTT.

The chain couples TRBV19 to TRBJ2-2; D possibly matches TRBD1 or TRBD2 (6 bases each). The CDR3 runs 16 residues. Germline values: CDR1 LNHDA, CDR2 SQIVND (reference sequence). Trimming cost V 3 bases and J 3 bases, with 14 bases left between them. In nucleotides, the CDR3 is TGTGCCAGTAGTATGGGGGGCGCAGGTTACACCGGGGAGCTGTTTTTT. Protein sequence: CASSMGGAGYTGELFF.

This chain connects TRBV12-3 or TRBV12-4 to TRBJ2-7; 7 nucleotides line up with TRBD1. The CDR3 is 15 amino acids. V was pared by 5 bases and J by 0 bases, with 7 bases of the junction left unmatched. The CDR3 nucleotides read TGTGCCAGCAGTAGGGACAGCCCGAGCTCCTACGAGCAGTACTTC. This gives the protein CASSRDSPSSYEQYF.

This clonotype occurred a few times. The V and J genes are TRBV7-9 and TRBJ2-3; 7 positions match TRBD2. The CDR3 extends over 17 amino acids. The germline gives CDR1 SEHNR, CDR2 FQNEAQ (reference sequence). Losses at the gene ends were 4 bases for V and 0 bases for J; bases not matched to a gene: 10. CDR3 DNA: TGTGCCAGCAGCTCACCGTTAGCGGGCTACAGCACAGATACGCAGTATTTT. Translating gives CASSSPLAGYSTDTQYF.

This clonotype was seen many times. V and J are TRBV7-2 and TRBJ2-5; 9 bases are shared with TRBD2. The CDR3 runs to 14 residues. V was pared by 1 base and J by 4 bases, with 1 base of the junction left unmatched. Germline assignment: CDR1 SGHTA and CDR2 FQGNSA. The CDR3 reads CASSLVSGGETQYF. The CDR3 DNA reads TGTGCCAGCAGCTTAGTTAGCGGGGGAGAGACCCAGTACTTC.

This clonotype occurred many times. This sequence joins TRBV29-1 and TRBJ2-7; no reliable D call. Between the trimmed V and J ends, which lost 5 bases and 0 bases, there was a span of 14 bases. The CDR3 spans 14 residues. Germline CDR1 SQVTM, CDR2 ANQGSEA. CDR3 coding DNA: TGCAGCGTTTTCCTAGACTCAAGCTCCTACGAGCAGTACTTC. This gives the protein CSVFLDSSSYEQYF.